A single sample is the source of the 3 T cell receptor beta chains below, sequenced in a study of T cell responses to AZD1222 COVID-19 vaccine. TCRdb's table, derived via immunoSEQ multiplex PCR, lists solely in-frame clones and lacks some. The table shows about 150,000 clones, with around nine tenths occurring only once. The sequences come from peripheral blood, collected on day 0 of AZD1222 vaccination. The receptors derive from an adult in good health.

The rearrangement joins TRBV7-8 to TRBJ1-1; D is uncertain. V lost 5 bases and J 2 bases, leaving 9 bases between the germline ends. The CDR3 is made up of 13 amino acids. Germline loops: CDR1 SGHVS, CDR2 FQNEAQ. The DNA for the CDR3 is TGTGCCAGCAGCACCGGACCTAACACTGAAGCTTTCTTT. The encoded protein is CASSTGPNTEAFF.

V and J are TRBV27 and TRBJ2-5, with D unresolved. The CDR3 is 15 amino acids. The V and J ends lost 3 bases and 0 bases respectively, with 11 bases between them. Germline V lookup: CDR1 MNHEY, CDR2 SMNVEV (reference sequence). Here the CDR3 DNA reads TGTGCCAGCAGTTTTACCATTGGGAACCAAGAGACCCAGTACTTC. Protein: CASSFTIGNQETQYF.

The chain carries TRBV5-4 and TRBJ2-7; 14 bases are shared with TRBD2. With 4 bases clipped from V and 3 bases from J, the junction kept 3 bases outside the gene matches. The CDR3 length is 15 residues. Germline CDR1 and CDR2: SGHNT and YYREEE (reference sequence). CDR3 DNA sequence: TGTGCCAGCAGCCGAGGGACTAGCGGGAGCTACGAGCAGTACTTC. Translated: CASSRGTSGSYEQYF.